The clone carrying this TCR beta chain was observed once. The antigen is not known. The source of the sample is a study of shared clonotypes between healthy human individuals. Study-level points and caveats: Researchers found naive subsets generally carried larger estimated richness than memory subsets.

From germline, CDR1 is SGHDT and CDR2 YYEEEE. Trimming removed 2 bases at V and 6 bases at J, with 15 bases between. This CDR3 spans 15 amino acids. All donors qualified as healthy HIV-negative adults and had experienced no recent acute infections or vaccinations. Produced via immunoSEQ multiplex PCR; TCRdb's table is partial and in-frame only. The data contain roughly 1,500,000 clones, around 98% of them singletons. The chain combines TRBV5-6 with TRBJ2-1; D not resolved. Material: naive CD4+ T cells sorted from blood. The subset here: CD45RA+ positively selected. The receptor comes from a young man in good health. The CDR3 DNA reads TGTGCCAGCAGCTTAGGGCAGCGCGACTCCAATGAGCAGTTCTTC. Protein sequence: CASSLGQRDSNEQFF.